The rows below give T cell receptor beta chains drawn from one sample of a study of blood T cell repertoires in COVID-19. Repertoires were generated with immunoSEQ multiplex PCR, while TCRdb's copy carries only in-frame clones and drops some. The sample has 200,000 to 300,000 clones; roughly four fifths are singletons. Sequenced: PBMCs or T cells enriched from blood (not recorded which). The receptors were sampled from a woman aged 40 to 55 who had been exposed to COVID-19. The CDR3 runs from the conserved cysteine through the conserved F or W. The D gene is left open where the match is weak. Expanded clones are given a class, and other clones once, few, many or no size at all.

TRBV7-5,NA,17,TRBJ1-5,NA,CARSSTFLGGRRQPQHF,TGTGCCAGAAGCTCCACCTTCTTGGGAGGCCGGAGACAGCCCCAGCATTTT
TRBV4-2,NA,17,TRBJ1-3,NA,CASSQSVGRGLGNTIYF,TGTGCCAGCAGCCAATCCGTAGGCAGGGGCTTGGGAAACACCATATATTTT
TRBV10-3,NA,13,TRBJ1-6,NA,CAISADSNSPLHF,TGTGCCATCAGTGCGGACAGTAATTCACCCCTCCACTTT
TRBV6-2/TRBV6-3,NA,14,TRBJ1-2,NA,CASSTDSRYGGYTF,TGTGCCAGCAGTACCGACTCCCGCTATGGGGGCTACACCTTC
TRBV19,NA,14,TRBJ2-2,NA,CASSMWGDTGELFF,TGTGCCAGTAGTATGTGGGGGGACACCGGGGAGCTGTTTTTT
TRBV18,NA,13,TRBJ2-7,NA,CASSPVAQSEQYF,TGTGCCAGCTCACCGGTCGCACAAAGCGAGCAGTACTTC
TRBV29-1,few,14,TRBJ1-1,TRBD1,CSVAGDRSNTEAFF,TGCAGCGTGGCGGGGGACAGGTCAAACACTGAAGCTTTCTTT
TRBV12-5,NA,15,TRBJ2-1,TRBD2,CASGTRGTAYNEQFF,TGTGCTAGTGGTACGCGGGGGACCGCCTACAATGAGCAGTTCTTC
TRBV5-1,NA,17,TRBJ2-3,TRBD2,CASSPLSGGGSTDTQYF,TGCGCCAGCAGCCCCTTGAGCGGGGGGGGTAGCACAGATACGCAGTATTTT
TRBV28,NA,19,TRBJ1-1,NA,CASRLTKRNLGDMNTEAFF,TGTGCCAGCAGACTGACGAAACGAAACTTGGGGGACATGAACACTGAAGCTTTCTTT
TRBV24-1,NA,17,TRBJ1-1,NA,CATSDLQGGGRSAEAFF,TGTGCCACCAGTGACCTACAGGGCGGGGGAAGATCGGCTGAAGCTTTCTTT
TRBV3-1/TRBV3-2,NA,18,TRBJ2-3,TRBD2,CASSQKRVAGGPGDTQYF,TGTGCCAGCAGCCAAAAAAGAGTAGCGGGGGGGCCGGGAGATACGCAGTATTTT
TRBV9,once,16,TRBJ2-3,TRBD2,CASSVTSGGITDTQYF,TGTGCCAGCAGCGTAACTAGCGGGGGAATCACAGATACGCAGTATTTT
TRBV2,NA,14,TRBJ2-1,TRBD2,CASGWTSGDNEQFF,TGTGCCAGTGGCTGGACTAGCGGTGACAATGAGCAGTTCTTC
TRBV4-1,NA,15,TRBJ1-2,NA,CASSQVGDSFYGYTF,TGCGCCAGCAGCCAAGTTGGAGACAGCTTCTATGGCTACACCTTC
TRBV7-3,NA,17,TRBJ2-1,TRBD2,CASSSTSSGGPYNEQFF,TGTGCCAGCAGCTCCACGTCTAGCGGGGGGCCCTACAATGAGCAGTTCTTC
TRBV18,NA,14,TRBJ1-5,TRBD1,CASSQGTGDQPQHF,TGTGCCAGCTCACAAGGGACAGGGGATCAGCCCCAGCATTTT
TRBV28,NA,13,TRBJ1-2,TRBD1,CASIDRDSYGYTF,TGTGCCAGCATTGACCGGGACAGCTATGGCTACACCTTC
TRBV29-1,once,13,TRBJ1-1,NA,CSVEVRPGAEAFF,TGCAGCGTTGAAGTACGGCCGGGGGCTGAAGCTTTCTTT
TRBV5-1,NA,15,TRBJ2-1,TRBD2,CASSFSGTTNNEQFF,TGCGCCAGCAGCTTCTCCGGGACTACTAACAATGAGCAGTTCTTC
TRBV6-2/TRBV6-3,few,16,TRBJ1-5,TRBD1,CASTPNGDRDNQPQHF,TGTGCCAGCACCCCTAATGGGGACAGAGACAATCAGCCCCAGCATTTT
TRBV7-6,NA,16,TRBJ2-7,NA,CASSLGAGMSSYEQYF,TGTGCCAGCAGCTTAGGGGCGGGGATGAGCTCCTACGAGCAGTACTTC
TRBV12-3/TRBV12-4,NA,13,TRBJ1-1,NA,CASSFGQNTEAFF,TGTGCCAGCAGTTTCGGACAGAACACTGAAGCTTTCTTT
TRBV5-1,NA,13,TRBJ2-3,NA,CASSDQLTDTQYF,TGCGCCAGCAGCGATCAACTGACAGATACGCAGTATTTT
TRBV6-5,NA,14,TRBJ2-7,TRBD2,CASFRLAGGNEQYF,TGTGCCAGCTTTCGACTAGCGGGGGGCAACGAGCAGTACTTC
TRBV4-2,NA,15,TRBJ1-2,TRBD1,CASSPLGDRARGYTF,TGTGCCAGCAGCCCCCTCGGGGACAGGGCTCGCGGCTACACCTTC
TRBV18,NA,13,TRBJ1-2,TRBD1,CASSPGTGFGYTF,TGTGCCAGCTCACCCGGGACAGGGTTTGGCTACACCTTC
TRBV4-3,NA,13,TRBJ1-2,NA,CASSQDSSYGYTF,TGCGCCAGCAGCCAAGACTCGAGCTATGGCTACACCTTC
TRBV12-3/TRBV12-4,NA,13,TRBJ2-7,NA,CASSFGEGSEQYF,TGTGCCAGCAGTTTCGGTGAGGGTAGCGAGCAGTACTTC